This entry is about one T cell receptor beta chain. Germline V gene data show CDR1 as WSHSY and CDR2 as SAAADI. After removal of 6 bases from V and 1 base from J, the junction contained 5 bases not matched to a gene. The CDR3 spans 14 residues. This specimen belongs to a study of blood T cell repertoires in COVID-19. For the study at large: Collection of acute and convalescent COVID-19 samples took place in the United States, Italy and Spain. From T cells, B-cell-depleted T cells, or PBMCs came the material, which was cDNA or gDNA.

Per the study methods: Amplification of reference gene primers provided the estimated nucleated cell counts. Assay: immunoSEQ multiplex PCR; the TCRdb copy retains only in-frame clones and omits some. That table furnishes V, J and clone size, whereas the DNA furnished D and trimming. The data show some 87,000 clones, approximately 92% seen once. The TCR comes from an older woman with active COVID-19. This chain links TRBV10-2 with TRBJ2-5; 7 bases line up with TRBD1. Sequencing was performed on peripheral blood. This CDR3 reads CASRGGRVQETQYF. In nucleotides, the CDR3 is TGCGCCAGCAGAGGGGGCAGAGTCCAAGAGACCCAGTACTTC.